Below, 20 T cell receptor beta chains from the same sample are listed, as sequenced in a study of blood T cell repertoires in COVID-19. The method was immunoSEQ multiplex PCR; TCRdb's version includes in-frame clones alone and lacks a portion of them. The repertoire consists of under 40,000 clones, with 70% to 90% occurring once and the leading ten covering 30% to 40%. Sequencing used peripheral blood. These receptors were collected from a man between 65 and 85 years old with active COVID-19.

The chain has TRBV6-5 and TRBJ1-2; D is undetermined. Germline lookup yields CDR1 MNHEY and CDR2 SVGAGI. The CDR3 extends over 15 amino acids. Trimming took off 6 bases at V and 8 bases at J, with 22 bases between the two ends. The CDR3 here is CASSRGSDRLSGYTF. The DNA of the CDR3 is TGTGCCAGCAGCCGTGGCAGCGACCGGCTGTCAGGCTACACCTTC.

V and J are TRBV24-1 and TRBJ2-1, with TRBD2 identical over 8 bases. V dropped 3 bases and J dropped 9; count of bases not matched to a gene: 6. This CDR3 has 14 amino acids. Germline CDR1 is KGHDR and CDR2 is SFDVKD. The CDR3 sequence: CATSDPGLGREQFF. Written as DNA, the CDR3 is TGTGCCACCAGTGATCCGGGACTAGGACGTGAGCAGTTCTTC.

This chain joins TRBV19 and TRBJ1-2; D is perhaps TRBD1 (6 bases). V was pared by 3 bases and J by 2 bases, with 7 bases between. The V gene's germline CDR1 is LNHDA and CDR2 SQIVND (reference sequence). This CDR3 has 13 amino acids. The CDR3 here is CASSITGNYGYTF. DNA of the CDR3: TGTGCCAGTAGTATTACAGGGAACTATGGCTACACCTTC.

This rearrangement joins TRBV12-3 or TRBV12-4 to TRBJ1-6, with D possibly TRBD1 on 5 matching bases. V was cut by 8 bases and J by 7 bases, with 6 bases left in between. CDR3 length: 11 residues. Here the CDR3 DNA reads TGTGCCAGCCGGGGGAATTCACCCCTCCACTTT. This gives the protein CASRGNSPLHF.

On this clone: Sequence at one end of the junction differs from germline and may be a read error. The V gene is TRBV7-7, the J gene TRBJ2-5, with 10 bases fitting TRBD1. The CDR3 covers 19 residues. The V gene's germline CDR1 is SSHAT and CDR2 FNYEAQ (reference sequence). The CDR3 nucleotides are TGTGCTAGCAGCTCCACTTGTTTTGTGGAGGGACAGGGGAGGAAGACCCAGTACTTC. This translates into CASSSTCFVEGQGRKTQYF.

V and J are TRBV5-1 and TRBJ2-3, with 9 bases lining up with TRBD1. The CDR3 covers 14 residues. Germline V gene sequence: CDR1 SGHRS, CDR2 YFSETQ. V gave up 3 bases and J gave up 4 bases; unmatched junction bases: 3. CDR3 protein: CASSYRGQADTQYF. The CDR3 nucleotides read TGCGCCAGCAGCTACAGGGGGCAGGCAGATACGCAGTATTTT.

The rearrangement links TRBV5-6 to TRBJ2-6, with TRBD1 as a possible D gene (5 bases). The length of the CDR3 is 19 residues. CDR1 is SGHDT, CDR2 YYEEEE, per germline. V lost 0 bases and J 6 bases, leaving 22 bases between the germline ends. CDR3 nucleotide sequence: TGTGCCAGCAGCTTGGGGTTGGCAGGGTCCCACCTTACGGCCAACGTCCTGACTTTC. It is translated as CASSLGLAGSHLTANVLTF.

The CDR3 sequence: CASSLESLFRGNGYTF. Here the CDR3 DNA reads TGTGCCAGCAGCTTAGAGTCCCTTTTTCGGGGGAATGGCTACACCTTC. V gene TRBV7-8 combines with J gene TRBJ1-2; possible D gene TRBD1, 5 bases. The V and J ends lost 1 base and 6 bases respectively, with 18 bases between them. CDR3 size: 16 residues. Germline CDR1 reads SGHVS; CDR2 reads FQNEAQ.

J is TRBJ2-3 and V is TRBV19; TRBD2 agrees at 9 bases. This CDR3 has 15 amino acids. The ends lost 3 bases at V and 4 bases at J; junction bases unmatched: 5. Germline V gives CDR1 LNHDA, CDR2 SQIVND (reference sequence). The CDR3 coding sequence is TGTGCCAGTAGTATGGGACTAGCTGTTGCAGATACGCAGTATTTT. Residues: CASSMGLAVADTQYF.

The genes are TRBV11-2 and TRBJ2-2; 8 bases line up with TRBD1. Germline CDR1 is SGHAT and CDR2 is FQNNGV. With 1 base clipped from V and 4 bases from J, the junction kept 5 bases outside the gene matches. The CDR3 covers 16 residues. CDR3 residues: CASSLAPGQVTGELFF. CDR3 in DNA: TGTGCCAGCAGCTTAGCCCCGGGACAGGTCACCGGGGAGCTGTTTTTT.

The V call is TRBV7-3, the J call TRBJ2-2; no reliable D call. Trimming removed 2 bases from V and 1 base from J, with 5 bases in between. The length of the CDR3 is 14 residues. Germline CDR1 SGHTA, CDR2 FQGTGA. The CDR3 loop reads CASSLAGNTGELFF. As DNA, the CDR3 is TGTGCCAGCAGCTTAGCCGGGAACACCGGGGAGCTGTTTTTT.

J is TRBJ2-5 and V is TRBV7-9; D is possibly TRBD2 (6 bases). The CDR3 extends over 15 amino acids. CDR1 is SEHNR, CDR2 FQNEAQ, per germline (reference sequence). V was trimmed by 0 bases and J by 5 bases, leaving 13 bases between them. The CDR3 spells CASSLAGGSGETQYF. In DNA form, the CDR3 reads TGTGCCAGCAGCTTAGCCGGGGGATCGGGGGAGACCCAGTACTTC.

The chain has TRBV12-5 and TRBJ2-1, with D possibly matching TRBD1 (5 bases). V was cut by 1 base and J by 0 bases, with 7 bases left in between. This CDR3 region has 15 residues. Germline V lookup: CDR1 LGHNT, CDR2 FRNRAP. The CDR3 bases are TGTGCTAGTGGTTTGGGACAGAGCTCCTACAATGAGCAGTTCTTC. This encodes CASGLGQSSYNEQFF.

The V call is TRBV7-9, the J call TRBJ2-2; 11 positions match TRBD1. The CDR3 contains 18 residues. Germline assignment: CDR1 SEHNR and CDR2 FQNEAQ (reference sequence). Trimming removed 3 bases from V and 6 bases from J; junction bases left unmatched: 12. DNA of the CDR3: TGTGCCAGCAGCTTCGGCAAATTAGGACAGGGGGCAGCCGGGGAGCTGTTTTTT. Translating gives CASSFGKLGQGAAGELFF.

The CDR3 DNA reads TGTGCCAGCAGAACTCAGGGAAAGGGTTCACCCCTCCACTTT. Amino acids: CASRTQGKGSPLHF. The chain combines TRBV6-5 with TRBJ1-6, with a possible D match to TRBD1 (5 bases). Looked up from germline, CDR1 is MNHEY and CDR2 is SVGAGI. With 6 bases removed from V and 9 bases from J, the gap between germline ends came to 15 bases. The CDR3 is 14 residues long.

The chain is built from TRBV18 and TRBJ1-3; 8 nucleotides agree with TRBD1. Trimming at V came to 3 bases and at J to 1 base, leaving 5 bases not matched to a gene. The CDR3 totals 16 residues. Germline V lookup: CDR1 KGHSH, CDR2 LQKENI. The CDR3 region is CASSPDRGRSGNTIYF. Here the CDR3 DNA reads TGTGCCAGCTCACCCGACAGGGGCCGATCTGGAAACACCATATATTTT.

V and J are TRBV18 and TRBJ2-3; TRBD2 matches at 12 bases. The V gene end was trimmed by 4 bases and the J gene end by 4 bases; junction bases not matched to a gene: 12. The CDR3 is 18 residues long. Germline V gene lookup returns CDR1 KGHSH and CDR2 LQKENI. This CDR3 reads CASSRTGASGGAADTQYF. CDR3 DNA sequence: TGTGCCAGCTCACGAACCGGGGCTAGCGGGGGGGCCGCAGATACGCAGTATTTT.

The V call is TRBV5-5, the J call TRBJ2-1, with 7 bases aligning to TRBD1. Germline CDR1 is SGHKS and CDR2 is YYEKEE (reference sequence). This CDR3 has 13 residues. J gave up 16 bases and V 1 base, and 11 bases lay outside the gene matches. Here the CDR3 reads CASSLTLLTGLFF. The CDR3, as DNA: TGTGCCAGCAGCTTGACCCTCCTGACAGGGCTCTTCTTC.

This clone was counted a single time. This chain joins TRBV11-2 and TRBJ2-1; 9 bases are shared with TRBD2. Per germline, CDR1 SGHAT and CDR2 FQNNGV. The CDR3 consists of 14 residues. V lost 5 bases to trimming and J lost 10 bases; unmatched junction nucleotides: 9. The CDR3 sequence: CASSLGPRGGEQFF. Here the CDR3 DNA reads TGTGCCAGCAGCCTGGGGCCGCGGGGGGGAGAGCAGTTCTTC.

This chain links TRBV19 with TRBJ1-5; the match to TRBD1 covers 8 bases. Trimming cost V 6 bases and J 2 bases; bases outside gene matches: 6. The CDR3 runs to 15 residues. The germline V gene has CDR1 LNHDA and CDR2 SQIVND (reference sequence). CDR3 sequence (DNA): TGTGCCAGTAGACCTGACAGGGGCGGCAATCAGCCCCAGCATTTT. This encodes CASRPDRGGNQPQHF.